This TCR beta chain derives from a study of blood T cell repertoires in COVID-19. Whole-study context: Sites across the United States, Italy and Spain contributed samples from acute and convalescent COVID-19. T cells, B-cell-depleted T cells, or PBMCs provided the cDNA or gDNA that served as material.

CDR1 is LNHDA and CDR2 is SQIVND in the germline V gene (reference sequence). V was clipped by 6 bases and J by 5 bases; unmatched bases: 10. CDR3 length: 15 amino acids. As originally analysed: Estimation of nucleated cell counts relied on the amplification of reference gene primers. The method was immunoSEQ multiplex PCR; TCRdb's version includes in-frame clones alone and lacks a portion of them. The V and J calls and clone size come from that table; D and trimming were worked out from the DNA. This sample has roughly 250,000 clones, with roughly 91% found just once. The chain uses TRBV19 and TRBJ2-7; TRBD1 matches at 10 bases. The source of this sequence is a woman in her thirties or forties who had recovered from COVID-19. The sample was peripheral blood. The CDR3 coding sequence is TGTGCCAGTAGCCGCGGGACAGGGGTCCTCAACGAGCAGTACTTC. This sequence encodes CASSRGTGVLNEQYF.